One sample yielded the 21 T cell receptor beta chains listed below, sequenced in a study of T cell responses to AZD1222 COVID-19 vaccine. The data were produced by immunoSEQ multiplex PCR, yet TCRdb's version contains in-frame clones alone and is incomplete. The sample carries about 110,000 clones, around 84% recorded once. The sample in question was peripheral blood, obtained on day 0 of AZD1222 vaccination. Every receptor here comes from an adult in good health.

The J gene is TRBJ1-2, the V gene TRBV6-2 or TRBV6-3, with D tentatively TRBD1 (5 bases). Trimming removed 6 bases from V and 0 bases from J, with 8 bases in between. The CDR3 contains 13 residues. Germline lookup yields CDR1 MNHEY and CDR2 SVGEGT. The CDR3 DNA reads as TGTGCCAGCAGCGACAGAGCTAACTATGGCTACACCTTC. Translation: CASSDRANYGYTF.

The DNA of the CDR3 is TGTGCCAGCAGCCGCGGGAGGGTATGGACAGATACGCAGTATTTT. As protein: CASSRGRVWTDTQYF. The chain combines TRBV14 with TRBJ2-3; 9 bases agree with TRBD2. V trimming: 4 bases; J trimming: 3 bases; junction bases outside the gene matches: 5. The CDR3 is 15 residues long. CDR1 and CDR2 from the germline V gene are SGHDN and FVKESK.

The chain has TRBV10-3 and TRBJ1-5, with D tentatively TRBD1 (5 bases). The germline CDR1 and CDR2 sequences are ENHRY and SYGVKD. The V gene lost 8 bases and the J gene lost 3 bases, with 14 bases spanning the gap. The CDR3 consists of 14 residues. The CDR3 DNA reads TGTGCCATCCGACGGGACGGCTACAATCAGCCCCAGCATTTT. Its translation is CAIRRDGYNQPQHF.

The chain links TRBV30 to TRBJ1-4, with 9 positions matching TRBD1. V was clipped by 8 bases and J by 5 bases; unmatched bases: 15. Germline V gene data show CDR1 as GTSNPN and CDR2 as SVGIG (reference sequence). The CDR3 sequence is 16 residues long. The CDR3 sequence is CAGTGSRRGSNEKLFF. In nucleotides, the CDR3 is TGTGCCGGGACAGGGTCCAGGCGTGGGTCAAATGAAAAACTGTTTTTT.

The gene calls are TRBV9 and TRBJ1-6; D is unresolved. This CDR3 contains 15 residues. CDR1 SGDLS and CDR2 YYNGEE come from the germline V gene. The V and J ends lost 0 bases and 9 bases respectively, with 13 bases between them. CDR3 amino acids: CASSVGWPSSSPLHF. For the CDR3, the DNA is TGTGCCAGCAGCGTAGGGTGGCCGTCATCTTCACCCCTCCACTTT.

The chain joins TRBV14 to TRBJ2-2, with 8 bases fitting TRBD1. The CDR3 covers 15 residues. V was clipped by 5 bases and J by 4 bases; unmatched bases: 6. Germline-derived CDR1 and CDR2 are SGHDN and FVKESK. CDR3 in amino acids: CASSSRTGPTGELFF. In DNA form, the CDR3 reads TGTGCCAGCAGCTCACGGACAGGGCCCACCGGGGAGCTGTTTTTT. The full variable domain, its missing parts supplied by reference TRBV14 and TRBJ2-2, is EAGVTQFPSHSVIEKGQTVTLRCDPISGHDNLYWYRRVMGKEIKFLLHFVKESKQDESGMPNNRFLAERTGGTYSTLKVQPAELEDSGVYFCASSSRTGPTGELFFGEGSRLTVL.

The chain carries TRBV19 and TRBJ1-4; D unclear. From germline, CDR1 is LNHDA and CDR2 SQIVND (reference sequence). V was pared by 6 bases and J by 2 bases, with 10 bases between. The CDR3 extends over 14 amino acids. The CDR3 nucleotides are TGTGCCAGTAGCCTCAGCTTCACTAATGAAAAACTGTTTTTT. The encoded protein is CASSLSFTNEKLFF.

The rearrangement uses TRBV3-1 (or the pseudogene TRBV3-2) and TRBJ2-7; D gene uncertain. Germline CDR1 reads LGHDT; CDR2 reads YNNKEL (reference sequence). V lost 4 bases and J 4 bases, leaving 5 bases between the germline ends. CDR3 length: 11 amino acids. The CDR3 protein is CASSREYEQYF. The DNA of the CDR3 is TGTGCCAGCAGCCGCGAATACGAGCAGTACTTC.

The chain employs TRBV5-1 and TRBJ1-4, with a possible D match to TRBD1 (5 bases). The CDR3 is made up of 16 amino acids. Trimming stripped 1 base from V and 0 bases from J, with 10 bases between. Per the germline V gene, CDR1 is SGHRS and CDR2 is YFSETQ. The CDR3 reads CASSLTGVATNEKLFF. As DNA, the CDR3 is TGCGCCAGCAGCTTGACGGGGGTTGCAACTAATGAAAAACTGTTTTTT.

The J gene is TRBJ2-5, the V gene TRBV5-1; the match to TRBD1 covers 8 bases. Germline V gene lookup returns CDR1 SGHRS and CDR2 YFSETQ. This CDR3 has 15 residues. Trimming at V came to 3 bases and at J to 0 bases, leaving 4 bases not matched to a gene. The CDR3 loop is CASSYRQGYQETQYF. The CDR3 DNA reads as TGCGCCAGCAGCTACCGACAGGGGTACCAAGAGACCCAGTACTTC.

The chain couples TRBV10-3 to TRBJ2-7; 7 bases line up with TRBD2. V shed 6 bases, J shed 2 bases, and the junction held 10 bases outside the gene matches. CDR3 length equals 15 residues. Per germline, CDR1 ENHRY and CDR2 SYGVKD. CDR3 DNA: TGTGCCATCAGCCTGGGGATAGCGGGTACCTACGAGCAGTACTTC. It codes for CAISLGIAGTYEQYF.

The chain is built from TRBV30 and TRBJ2-3; 9 bases are a match to TRBD1. V lost 4 bases and J lost 1; bases outside the gene matches: 9. Germline-derived CDR1 and CDR2 are GTSNPN and SVGIG (reference sequence). The CDR3 spans 16 residues. The DNA of the CDR3 is TGTGCCTGGACCGCAATACAGGGGGCCGGCACAGATACGCAGTATTTT. Translated: CAWTAIQGAGTDTQYF.

This clone was observed a single time. This chain uses TRBV11-3 with TRBJ2-3; D perhaps matches TRBD2 (6 bases). V was trimmed by 0 bases and J by 2 bases, leaving 9 bases between them. CDR3 length: 15 amino acids. CDR1 SGHNT and CDR2 YENEEA come from the germline V gene. The CDR3 nucleotides read TGTGCCAGCAGCTTAGACGGGGGAGACACAGATACGCAGTATTTT. Amino acids: CASSLDGGDTDTQYF.

The CDR3 DNA reads TGCGCCAGCAGTGAGGGCCCCCCCCTACGGACAGCCAAGAATCAGCCCCAGCATTTT. Protein: CASSEGPPLRTAKNQPQHF. The chain joins TRBV10-1 to TRBJ1-5; a possible D gene is TRBD1 (6 bases). V dropped 2 bases and J dropped 4 bases, with 24 bases sitting between them. CDR1 and CDR2 from the germline V gene are WNHNN and SYGVQD (reference sequence). The CDR3 contains 19 residues.

This chain connects TRBV5-1 to TRBJ1-4; TRBD1 might be the D (5 bases). The germline V gene has CDR1 SGHRS and CDR2 YFSETQ. The CDR3 covers 14 residues. V was clipped by 7 bases and J by 7 bases, with 17 bases between them. As DNA, the CDR3 is TGCGCCAGCCGGCCGGGAGCTAGGGGTGAAAAACTGTTTTTT. Translating gives CASRPGARGEKLFF. The full variable domain, rest sourced from reference TRBV5-1 and TRBJ1-4, is KAGVTQTPRYLIKTRGQQVTLSCSPISGHRSVSWYQQTPGQGLQFLFEYFSETQRNKGNFPGRFSGRQFSNSRSEMNVSTLELGDSALYLCASRPGARGEKLFFGSGTQLSVL.

V and J are TRBV13 and TRBJ2-5; D is undetermined. The germline V gene has CDR1 PRHDT and CDR2 FYEKMQ (reference sequence). CDR3 length: 14 amino acids. Trimming removed 1 base at V and 5 bases at J, with 11 bases between. CDR3 in amino acids: CASSLEAGEETQYF. For the CDR3, the DNA is TGTGCCAGCAGCTTAGAAGCTGGCGAGGAGACCCAGTACTTC.

This chain links TRBV21-1 with TRBJ1-3. TRBV21-1 is listed as a pseudogene. The CDR3 loop spans 14 amino acids. CDR3 sequence (DNA): TGTGCCAGCAGCAAAGCGGGATCTGGAAACACCATATATTTT. It yields the protein CASSKAGSGNTIYF.

The chain recombines TRBV3-1 (or the pseudogene TRBV3-2) with TRBJ2-3; TRBD1 aligns across 9 bases. Germline loops: CDR1 LGHDT, CDR2 YNNKEL (reference sequence). CDR3 length: 16 residues. Trimming at V came to 4 bases and at J to 3 bases, leaving 8 bases not matched to a gene. CDR3 loop: CASSLLGQGITDTQYF. DNA of the CDR3: TGTGCCAGCAGCCTCTTAGGACAGGGGATTACAGATACGCAGTATTTT.

The rearrangement joins TRBV5-1 to TRBJ2-3; 12 bases match TRBD2. Germline loops: CDR1 SGHRS, CDR2 YFSETQ. V trimming: 2 bases; J trimming: 4 bases; junction bases outside the gene matches: 8. The CDR3 extends over 17 amino acids. CDR3 protein: CASSFFGLAGWSDTQYF. CDR3 sequence (DNA): TGCGCCAGCAGCTTCTTCGGACTAGCGGGGTGGTCAGATACGCAGTATTTT.

V and J are TRBV7-2 and TRBJ2-5, with D hard to call. Germline CDR1 is SGHTA and CDR2 is FQGNSA. The CDR3 extends over 13 amino acids. The V gene lost 5 bases and the J gene lost 2 bases, with 9 bases spanning the gap. CDR3 region: CASSQLSQETQYF. The CDR3 DNA reads as TGTGCCAGCAGCCAGCTGTCACAAGAGACCCAGTACTTC.

This clone was observed a few times. The chain couples TRBV7-2 to TRBJ1-1; 7 bases agree with TRBD1. The CDR3 extends over 15 amino acids. The germline CDR1 and CDR2 sequences are SGHTA and FQGNSA. V gave up 5 bases and J gave up 1 base; unmatched junction bases: 7. CDR3 sequence: CASSPPWTGNTEAFF. DNA for the CDR3: TGTGCCAGCAGCCCCCCCTGGACAGGGAACACTGAAGCTTTCTTT. Using reference TRBV7-2 and TRBJ1-1 for the parts outside the CDR3, the full variable domain is GAGVSQSPSNKVTEKGKDVELRCDPISGHTALYWYRQSLGQGLEFLIYFQGNSAPDKSGLPSDRFSAERTGGSVSTLTIQRTQQEDSAVYLCASSPPWTGNTEAFFGQGTRLTVV.